These 20 T cell receptor beta chains came from one sample sequenced in a study of cytomegalovirus exposure and HLA in healthy donors (dated by TCRdb to about 2017). The library came from the immunoSEQ multiplex PCR assay. For the multiplex PCR, a mixture combining 60 forward primers for TCR Vbeta segments and 13 reverse primers for TCR Jbeta segments was used. TCRdb took this table from immuneACCESS and kept in-frame rearrangements with V and J called. Such tables lack part of the clones; where checked against another copy, unresolved V genes explain under half of the gap, and the rest is unexplained. Across this sample there are 150,000 to 200,000 clones, with roughly 80% seen only once. Over 3% of the sample is held by the ten biggest clonotypes. Sequencing was carried out using PBMCs. All receptors derive from a male donor in good health and CMV-seronegative.

The rearrangement links TRBV18 to TRBJ1-5, with D unresolved. V lost 2 bases to trimming and J lost 2 bases, with 19 bases between them. This CDR3 is built from 18 residues. Germline CDR1 is KGHSH and CDR2 is LQKENI. CDR3 DNA: TGTGCCAGCTCACCAGTACCCCGATCGCAGAGGGGCAATCAGCCCCAGCATTTT. This encodes CASSPVPRSQRGNQPQHF.

This chain uses TRBV15 with TRBJ2-1; 14 positions agree with TRBD2. The length of the CDR3 is 15 residues. Trimming removed 5 bases from V and 6 bases from J; junction bases left unmatched: 3. In germline, CDR1 is LNHNV, CDR2 YYDKDF (reference sequence). The CDR3 nucleotides read TGTGCCACCAGCGGCGGGACTAGCGGGAGCAATGAGCAGTTCTTC. Residues: CATSGGTSGSNEQFF.

The V call is TRBV19, the J call TRBJ2-3; 9 nucleotides line up with TRBD2. CDR1 and CDR2 from the germline V gene are LNHDA and SQIVND (reference sequence). The J segment lost 1 base and the V segment lost 6 bases, leaving 8 bases of the junction unmatched. The CDR3 has 16 amino acids. Here the CDR3 reads CASRSPSGTGTDTQYF. The CDR3, as DNA: TGTGCCAGTAGGTCCCCTAGCGGGACTGGCACAGATACGCAGTATTTT.

The chain has TRBV6-5 and TRBJ2-7, with a possible D match to TRBD1 (5 bases). Germline CDR1 MNHEY, CDR2 SVGAGI. V dropped 5 bases and J dropped 0 bases, with 8 bases sitting between them. The CDR3 covers 13 residues. DNA of the CDR3: TGTGCCAGCAGTCAGGGTAGCTCCTACGAGCAGTACTTC. Protein sequence: CASSQGSSYEQYF.

The V and J genes are TRBV6-5 and TRBJ2-1; 9 bases match TRBD2. Per the germline V gene, CDR1 is MNHEY and CDR2 is SVGAGI. The CDR3 length is 16 residues. Unmatched junction bases numbered 10, after V lost 2 bases and J lost 8 bases. DNA for the CDR3: TGTGCCAGCAGTTACCTCGGACTAGCGCAGGGGGATGAGCAGTTCTTC. Translation: CASSYLGLAQGDEQFF.

V and J are TRBV21-1 and TRBJ1-1. TRBV21-1 is shown as a pseudogene. CDR3 length equals 17 residues. As DNA, the CDR3 is TGTGCCAGCAGCAAAATGCGGAGGCCCTGGAGGGAGACTGAAGCTTTCTTT. Amino acid sequence: CASSKMRRPWRETEAFF.

This clone was observed once. The chain links TRBV2 to TRBJ2-1, with D maybe TRBD2 (5 bases). The germline V gene encodes CDR1 SNHLY and CDR2 FYNNEI. The CDR3 has 15 residues. Trimming took 3 bases from V and 1 from J, leaving 10 bases between them. For the CDR3, the DNA is TGTGCCAGCAGTGAGCGGGCCCCATCCTACAATGAGCAGTTCTTC. Its translation: CASSERAPSYNEQFF.

This clone was observed once. V is TRBV5-1 and J is TRBJ2-2, with unresolved D. CDR3 length equals 14 residues. The V gene lost 3 bases and the J gene lost 7 bases, with 13 bases spanning the gap. Germline V gene lookup returns CDR1 SGHRS and CDR2 YFSETQ. The CDR3, as DNA: TGCGCCAGCAGCTCCGCAGTTGGTTACGGGGAGCTGTTTTTT. It codes for CASSSAVGYGELFF.

This chain joins TRBV10-1 and TRBJ1-1, with a tentative D call TRBD1 (6 bases). Per germline, CDR1 WNHNN and CDR2 SYGVQD (reference sequence). This CDR3 has 14 residues. Deletions cut 6 bases from V and 0 bases from J, with 11 bases between. The CDR3, as DNA: TGCGCCAGCAGCAGGGGCAGCATGAACACTGAAGCTTTCTTT. Its protein product is CASSRGSMNTEAFF.

The chain joins TRBV28 to TRBJ1-4; 10 bases are shared with TRBD1. The germline V gene encodes CDR1 MDHEN and CDR2 SYDVKM. The CDR3 is made up of 15 amino acids. Trimming at V came to 4 bases and at J to 6 bases, leaving 5 bases not matched to a gene. The chain's CDR3 is CASSSAGTGDEKLFF. CDR3 bases: TGTGCCAGCAGTTCCGCCGGGACAGGGGATGAAAAACTGTTTTTT.

This CDR3 is CASGAPPHNEQFF. The CDR3 DNA reads TGTGCCAGCGGGGCCCCCCCGCACAATGAGCAGTTCTTC. V usage is TRBV28 and J usage is TRBJ2-1, with D perhaps TRBD1 (5 bases). The germline V and J ends were trimmed by 8 bases and 5 bases, with 13 bases remaining between them. The CDR3 spans 13 residues. The V gene's germline CDR1 is MDHEN and CDR2 SYDVKM.

V and J are TRBV5-8 and TRBJ2-7, with D maybe TRBD2 (5 bases). This CDR3 contains 14 residues. Germline assignment: CDR1 SGHTS and CDR2 YDEGEE. Trimming removed 4 bases from V and 3 bases from J, with 14 bases in between. The CDR3 loop reads CASSPSSGFYEQYF. The CDR3 coding sequence is TGTGCCAGCAGCCCCTCCAGCGGATTCTACGAGCAGTACTTC.

V usage is TRBV4-3 and J usage is TRBJ2-5; D is possibly TRBD1 (5 bases). The end of the DNA fits TRBJ2-7 better, so the J call may be wrong. Germline values: CDR1 LGHNA, CDR2 YSLEER. This CDR3 contains 13 residues. CDR3: CASSQDRGYEQYF. CDR3 nucleotides: TGCGCCAGCAGCCAAGATAGGGGATACGAGCAGTACTTC.

This rearrangement joins TRBV7-2 to TRBJ1-3; D is ambiguous. V was trimmed by 7 bases and J by 0 bases, leaving 10 bases between them. The CDR3 loop spans 14 amino acids. CDR1 is SGHTA and CDR2 is FQGNSA in the germline V gene. Here the CDR3 reads CASIAPYSGNTIYF. CDR3 sequence (DNA): TGTGCCAGCATCGCGCCTTACTCTGGAAACACCATATATTTT.

This chain connects TRBV9 to TRBJ2-7; D perhaps matches TRBD2 (5 bases). CDR1 is SGDLS, CDR2 YYNGEE, per germline. The germline V and J ends were trimmed by 0 bases and 2 bases, with 15 bases remaining between them. CDR3 length: 16 residues. The CDR3 reads CASSVDLGVAPYEQYF. In nucleotides, the CDR3 is TGTGCCAGCAGCGTAGATCTCGGGGTAGCGCCCTACGAGCAGTACTTC.

The genes are TRBV6-5 and TRBJ1-4; TRBD1 aligns across 8 bases. Germline CDR1 is MNHEY and CDR2 is SVGAGI. The junction had 8 bases not matched to a gene; V was cut back by 6 bases and J by 8 bases. The CDR3 runs 14 residues. The CDR3 bases are TGTGCCAGCAGGCTGACAGGGGCGGGGGAAAAACTGTTTTTT. It translates to CASRLTGAGEKLFF.

J is TRBJ2-3 and V is TRBV19; 13 nucleotides align to TRBD2. Germline CDR1 and CDR2: LNHDA and SQIVND (reference sequence). The trim removed 4 bases at V and 4 bases at J, leaving 11 bases unmatched. The CDR3 runs to 18 residues. The CDR3 is CASSNRPWTSGSADTQYF. As DNA, the CDR3 is TGTGCCAGTAGTAACCGCCCCTGGACTAGCGGGAGTGCAGATACGCAGTATTTT.

The rearrangement joins TRBV7-2 to TRBJ2-7; 9 bases are shared with TRBD1. The junction had 6 bases not matched to a gene; V was cut back by 4 bases and J by 5 bases. Germline CDR1 SGHTA, CDR2 FQGNSA. The CDR3 runs to 14 residues. This CDR3 reads CASSSTGGGDEQYF. As DNA, the CDR3 is TGTGCCAGCAGCTCGACAGGGGGAGGGGACGAGCAGTACTTC.

V gene TRBV27 combines with J gene TRBJ2-5; TRBD1 agrees at 10 bases. The V segment lost 6 bases and the J segment 5 bases; nucleotides outside the gene matches: 12. This CDR3 has 16 residues. From germline, CDR1 is MNHEY and CDR2 SMNVEV (reference sequence). Here the CDR3 DNA reads TGTGCCAGCAGCCCTATCACCGGGACAGGGGCCGAGACCCAGTACTTC. Translation gives CASSPITGTGAETQYF.

V gene TRBV4-1 combines with J gene TRBJ2-1, with TRBD2 matching over 12 bases. J gave up 7 bases and V 0 bases, and 7 bases lay outside the gene matches. The CDR3 is 17 residues long. From germline, CDR1 is MGHRA and CDR2 YSYEKL. CDR3 sequence (DNA): TGCGCCAGCAGCCAAGATAGGCTAGCGGGGGGGCTGAATGAGCAGTTCTTC. This encodes CASSQDRLAGGLNEQFF.